Detailed here is one T cell receptor beta chain. Germline values: CDR1 MNHEY, CDR2 SVGEGT. This CDR3 region has 16 residues. The V end lost 0 bases, the J end lost 2 bases, and 12 bases lay between the germline ends. Participants were aged roughly 18 to 89 years, lived in 24 US areas, and enrolled virtually. The sample is drawn from a study of blood T cell repertoires in COVID-19. TCRdb's table, derived via immunoSEQ multiplex PCR, lists solely in-frame clones and lacks some. The table has around 300,000 clones, 88% seen once; the top ten hold 3%. V usage is TRBV6-2 or TRBV6-3 and J usage is TRBJ2-3; no definite D call. The sample was PBMCs or T cells enriched from blood (not recorded which). This sequence originates from a woman aged 45-65 years who had recovered from COVID-19. The CDR3 region is CASSYSATLTTDTQYF. In DNA form, the CDR3 reads TGTGCCAGCAGTTACTCAGCGACTCTTACCACAGATACGCAGTATTTT.